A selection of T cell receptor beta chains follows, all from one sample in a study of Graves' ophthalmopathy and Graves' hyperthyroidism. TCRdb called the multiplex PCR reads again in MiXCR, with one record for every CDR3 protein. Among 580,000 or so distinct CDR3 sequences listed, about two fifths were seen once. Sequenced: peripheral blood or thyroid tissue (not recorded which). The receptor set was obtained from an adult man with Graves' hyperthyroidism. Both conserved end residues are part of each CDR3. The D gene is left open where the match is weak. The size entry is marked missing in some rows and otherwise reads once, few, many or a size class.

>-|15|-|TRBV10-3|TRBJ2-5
TGTGCCAGCAGTGAAGGGGTTTATAGCAATCAGCCCCAGTACTTC
CASSEGVYSNQPQYF
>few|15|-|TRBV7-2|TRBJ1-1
TGTGCCAGCAGCCGACCTATGGGAAACAGGGCTGAAGCTTTCTTT
CASSRPMGNRAEAFF
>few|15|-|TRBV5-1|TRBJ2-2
TGCGCCAGCAGCTTGGGATCAGGGATCACCGGGGAGCTGTTTTTT
CASSLGSGITGELFF
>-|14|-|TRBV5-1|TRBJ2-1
TGCAGCGTTGAAGACCGAGGCTACAAGGGTGAGCAGTTCTTC
CSVEDRGYKGEQFF
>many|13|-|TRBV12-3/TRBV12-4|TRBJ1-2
TGTGCCAGCAGTTTATCAGGGGCCTATGGCTACACCTTC
CASSLSGAYGYTF
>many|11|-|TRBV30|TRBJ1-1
TGTGCTGGTGGTGAAGGTTCAGCAGCTTTCTTT
CAGGEGSAAFF
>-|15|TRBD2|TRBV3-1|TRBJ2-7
TGTGCCAGCAGCCAAGGGGCGGGAGGGCCTATCGAGCAGTACTTC
CASSQGAGGPIEQYF
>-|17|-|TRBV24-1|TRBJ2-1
TGTGCCACCAGTGGAAGGCGGAGCGGACCTCCTTACAATGAGCAGTTCTTC
CATSGRRSGPPYNEQFF
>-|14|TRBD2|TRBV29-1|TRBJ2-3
TGCAGCGTTGCCCTAGCGGTTAGCACAGATACGCAGTATTTT
CSVALAVSTDTQYF
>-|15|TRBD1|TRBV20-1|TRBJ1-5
TGCAGTGCTAGGCAGGGACAGGGAAGCACTCAGCCCCAGCATTTT
CSARQGQGSTQPQHF
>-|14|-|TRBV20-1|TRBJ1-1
TGCAGTGCTCCGGGGAAAGGGGGATCCACTGAAGCTTTCTTT
CSAPGKGGSTEAFF
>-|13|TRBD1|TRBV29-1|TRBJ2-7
TGCAGCGTTGCGCCGGGGACAGTGGGGGAGCAGTACTTC
CSVAPGTVGEQYF
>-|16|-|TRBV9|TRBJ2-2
TGTGCCAGCAGCGTAGCTGCCTCCCGGAACACCGGGGAGCTGTTTTTT
CASSVAASRNTGELFF
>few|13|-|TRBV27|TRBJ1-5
TGTGCCAGCAGGGGGAGGGGGTCATCGCCCCAGCATTTT
CASRGRGSSPQHF
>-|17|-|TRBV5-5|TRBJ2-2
-
CASSLGVGRGNTGELSW
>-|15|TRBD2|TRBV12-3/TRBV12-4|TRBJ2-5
TGTGCCAGCAGTTTAAAAGCGGGAGCTACAGAGACCCAGTACTTC
CASSLKAGATETQYF
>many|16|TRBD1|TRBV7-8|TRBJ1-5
TGTGCCAGCAGCTTAGCGCTGAAACAGGGGACTCAGCCCCAGCATTTT
CASSLALKQGTQPQHF
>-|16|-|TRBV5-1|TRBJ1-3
TGCGCCAGCAGCTCGGGGGGACCGAACTTTGGAAACACCATATATTTT
CASSSGGPNFGNTIYF
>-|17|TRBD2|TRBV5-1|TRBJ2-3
TGCGCCAGCAGCTCGAGGACTAGCGGGAGTGGTACAGATACGCAGTATTTT
CASSSRTSGSGTDTQYF
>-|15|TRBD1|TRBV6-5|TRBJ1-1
TGTGCCAGCAGTCATACAGGGGGGATCGGCACTGAAGCTTTCTTT
CASSHTGGIGTEAFF
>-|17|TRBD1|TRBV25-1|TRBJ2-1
TGTGCCAGCACCCAATCCGGGACAGGGGAGATCTACAATGAGCAGTTCTTC
CASTQSGTGEIYNEQFF
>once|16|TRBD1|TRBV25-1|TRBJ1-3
TGTGCCAGCAGTGATGACAGGGACAGAACTGGAAACACCATATATTTT
CASSDDRDRTGNTIYF
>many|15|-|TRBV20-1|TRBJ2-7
TGCAGTGCTAGAGATCTGGGATACAGCTCCTACGAGCAGTACTTC
CSARDLGYSSYEQYF
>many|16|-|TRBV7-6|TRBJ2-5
TGTGCCAGCAGTCTCGGTGCTTCGGGGGACCAAGAGACCCAGTACTTC
CASSLGASGDQETQYF
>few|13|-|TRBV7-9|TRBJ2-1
TGTGCCAGCAGCTTAGGGACTCGGAATGAGCAGTTCTTC
CASSLGTRNEQFF
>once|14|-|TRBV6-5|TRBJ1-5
TGTGCCAGCAGGGACGGGGGGGCGGGTCAGCCCCAGCATTTT
CASRDGGAGQPQHF
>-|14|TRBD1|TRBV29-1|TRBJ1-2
TGCAGCGAGGAGGGGACAGACACTAACTATGGCTACACCTTC
CSEEGTDTNYGYTF
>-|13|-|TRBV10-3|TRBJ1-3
TGTGCCAGCAGAAGAAGCTCTGGAAACACCATATATTTT
CASRRSSGNTIYF
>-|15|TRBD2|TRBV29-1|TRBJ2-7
TGCAGCGTTGACCGGACTAGCGGGGGGGCAATCGAGCAGTACTTC
CSVDRTSGGAIEQYF
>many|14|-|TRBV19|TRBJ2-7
TGTGCCAGTGGACAAGCCCACACCTCCTACGAGCAGTACTTC
CASGQAHTSYEQYF
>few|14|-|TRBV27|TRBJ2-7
TGTGCCAGCAGTTCGGGGGAGAACCTCTACGAGCAGTACTTC
CASSSGENLYEQYF
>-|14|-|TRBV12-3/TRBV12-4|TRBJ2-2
TGTGCCAGCAGTGTTAGTGGGGAGGCCGGGGAGCTGTTTTTT
CASSVSGEAGELFF
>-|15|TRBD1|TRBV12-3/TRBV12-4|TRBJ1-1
TGTGCCAGCAGTCAAGGACAGGGTAGCTACACTGAAGCTTTCTTT
CASSQGQGSYTEAFF
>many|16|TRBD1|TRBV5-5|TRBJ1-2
TGTGCCAGCAGCTTGGGCAACAGGGGTCCTAACTATGGCTACACCTTC
CASSLGNRGPNYGYTF
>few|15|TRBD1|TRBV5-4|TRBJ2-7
TGTGCCAGCAGCTTGAAGACAGGGGCGACCTGCGAGCAGTACTTC
CASSLKTGATCEQYF
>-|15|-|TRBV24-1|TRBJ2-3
TGTGCCACCAGTGATTTGCGGCAGGAGACAGATACGCAGTATTTT
CATSDLRQETDTQYF
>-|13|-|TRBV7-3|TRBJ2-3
TGTGCCAGCAGCAAAGAAGGTATAGATACGCAGTATTTT
CASSKEGIDTQYF
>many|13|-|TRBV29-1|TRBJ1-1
TGCAGCGCGAGAGAGACGGCGAACACTGAAGCTTTCTTT
CSARETANTEAFF
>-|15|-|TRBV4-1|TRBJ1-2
TGCGCCAGCAGGTACCTGGGGGGGGCGAGCTATGGCTACACCTTC
CASRYLGGASYGYTF
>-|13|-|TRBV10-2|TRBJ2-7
TGCGCCAGCAAGGACTGGGATTCGGAAGAGCAGTACTTC
CASKDWDSEEQYF
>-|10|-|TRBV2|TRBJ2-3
TGTGCCAGCAAGTTACAGGGGCAGTATTTT
CASKLQGQYF
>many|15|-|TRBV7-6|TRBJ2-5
TGTGCCAGCAGCTTAGTAAGAAGTGGCCAAGAGACCCAGTACTTC
CASSLVRSGQETQYF
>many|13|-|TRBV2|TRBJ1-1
TGTGCCAGCAGGGGATGGGTGAACACTGAAGCTTTCTTT
CASRGWVNTEAFF
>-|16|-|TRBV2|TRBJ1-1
TGTGCCAGCAGTGAAGACGGGCGGGGCTTGAACACTGAAGCTTTCTTT
CASSEDGRGLNTEAFF
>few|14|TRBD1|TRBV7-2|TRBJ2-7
TGTGCCAGCAGCCTGGGACAGTTTTTCTACGAGCAGTACTTC
CASSLGQFFYEQYF